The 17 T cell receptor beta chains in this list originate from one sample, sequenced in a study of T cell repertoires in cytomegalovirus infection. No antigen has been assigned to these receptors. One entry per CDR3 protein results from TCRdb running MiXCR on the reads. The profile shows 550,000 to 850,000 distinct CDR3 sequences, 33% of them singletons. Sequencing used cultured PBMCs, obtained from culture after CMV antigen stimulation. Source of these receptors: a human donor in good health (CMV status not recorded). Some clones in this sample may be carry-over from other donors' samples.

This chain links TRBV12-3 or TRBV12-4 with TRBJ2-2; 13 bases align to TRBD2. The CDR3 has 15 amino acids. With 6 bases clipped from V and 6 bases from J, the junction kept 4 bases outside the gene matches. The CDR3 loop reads CASRGLAGNAGELFF. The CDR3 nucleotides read TGTGCCAGCAGGGGACTAGCGGGAAACGCCGGGGAGCTGTTTTTT.

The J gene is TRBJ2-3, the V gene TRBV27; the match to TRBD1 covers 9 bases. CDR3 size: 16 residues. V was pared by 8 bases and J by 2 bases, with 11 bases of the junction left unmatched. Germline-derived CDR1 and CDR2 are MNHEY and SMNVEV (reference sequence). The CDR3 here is CASQRTGTGHTDTQYF. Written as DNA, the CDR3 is TGTGCCAGCCAACGGACCGGGACAGGGCACACAGATACGCAGTATTTT.

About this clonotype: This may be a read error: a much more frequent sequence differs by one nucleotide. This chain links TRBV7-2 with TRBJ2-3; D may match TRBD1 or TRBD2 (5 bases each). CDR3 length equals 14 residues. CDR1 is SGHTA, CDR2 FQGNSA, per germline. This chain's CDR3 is CASRRGPVTDSQYF. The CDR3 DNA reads TGTGCCAGCCGTCGGGGCCCGGTCACAGATTCGCAGTATTTT.

In nucleotides, the CDR3 is TGCAGCGTCTCAAAACCGCCGGGGGCCACTGAAGCTTTCTTT. Residues: CSVSKPPGATEAFF. The genes are TRBV29-1 and TRBJ1-1, with D perhaps TRBD1 (6 bases). Germline V gene data show CDR1 as SQVTM and CDR2 as ANQGSEA. The V end was cut by 6 bases, the J end by 4 bases, with 18 bases between. The length of the CDR3 is 14 residues.

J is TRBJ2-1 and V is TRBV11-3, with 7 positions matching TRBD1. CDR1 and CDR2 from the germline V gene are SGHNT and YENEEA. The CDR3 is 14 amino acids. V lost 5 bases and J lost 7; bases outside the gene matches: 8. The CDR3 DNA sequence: TGTGCCAGCAGCCCCGGGACAGATAAGAATGAGCAGTTCTTC. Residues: CASSPGTDKNEQFF.

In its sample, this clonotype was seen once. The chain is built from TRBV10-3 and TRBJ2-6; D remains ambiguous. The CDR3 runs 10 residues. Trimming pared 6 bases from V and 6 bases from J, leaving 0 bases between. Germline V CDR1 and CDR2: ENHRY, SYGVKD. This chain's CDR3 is CAIRANVLTF. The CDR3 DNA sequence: TGTGCCATCAGGGCCAACGTCCTGACTTTC.

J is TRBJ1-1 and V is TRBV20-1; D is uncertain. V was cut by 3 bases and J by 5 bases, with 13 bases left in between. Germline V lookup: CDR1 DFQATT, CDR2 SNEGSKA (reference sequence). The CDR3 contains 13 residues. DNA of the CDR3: TGCAGTGCTAGGCCGACGGGCAGGACTGAAGCTTTCTTT. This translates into CSARPTGRTEAFF.

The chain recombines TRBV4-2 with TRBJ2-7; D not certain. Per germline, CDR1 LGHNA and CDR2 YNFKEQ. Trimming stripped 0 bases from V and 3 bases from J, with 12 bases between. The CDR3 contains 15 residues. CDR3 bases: TGTGCCAGCAGCCAAGAACAATGGGCTTTCTACGAGCAGTACTTC. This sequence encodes CASSQEQWAFYEQYF.

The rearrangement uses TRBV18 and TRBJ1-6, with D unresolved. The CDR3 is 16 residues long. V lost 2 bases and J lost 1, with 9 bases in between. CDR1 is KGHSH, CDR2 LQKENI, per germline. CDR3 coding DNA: TGTGCCAGCTCACCAATGGGCCAGTCCTATAATTCACCCCTCCACTTT. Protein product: CASSPMGQSYNSPLHF.

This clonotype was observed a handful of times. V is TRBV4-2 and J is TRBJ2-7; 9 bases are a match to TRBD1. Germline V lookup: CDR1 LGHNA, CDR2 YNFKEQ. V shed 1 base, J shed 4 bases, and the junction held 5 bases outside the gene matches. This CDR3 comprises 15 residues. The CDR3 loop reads CASSQVDRGTYEQYF. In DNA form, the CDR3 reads TGTGCCAGCAGCCAAGTTGACAGGGGGACTTACGAGCAGTACTTC.

The CDR3, as DNA: TGTGCCAGCAGTCGGACTAGCGGGATTGAAGAGACCCAGTACTTC. Its protein product is CASSRTSGIEETQYF. This chain joins TRBV12-3 or TRBV12-4 and TRBJ2-5; 12 positions agree with TRBD2. The CDR3 covers 15 residues. Germline trimming cut 5 bases from V and 3 bases from J; bases unmatched to any gene: 4.

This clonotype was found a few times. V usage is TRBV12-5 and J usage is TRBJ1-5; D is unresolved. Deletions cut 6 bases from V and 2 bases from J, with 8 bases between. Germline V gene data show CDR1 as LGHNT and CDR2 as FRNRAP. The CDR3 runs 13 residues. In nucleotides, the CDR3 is TGTGCTAGTGGAGGAAGTGGCAATCAGCCCCAGCATTTT. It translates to CASGGSGNQPQHF. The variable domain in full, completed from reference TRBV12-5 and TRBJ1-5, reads DARVTQTPRHKVTEMGQEVTMRCQPILGHNTVFWYRQTMMQGLELLAYFRNRAPLDDSGMPKDRFSAEMPDATLATLKIQPSEPRDSAVYFCASGGSGNQPQHFGDGTRLSIL.

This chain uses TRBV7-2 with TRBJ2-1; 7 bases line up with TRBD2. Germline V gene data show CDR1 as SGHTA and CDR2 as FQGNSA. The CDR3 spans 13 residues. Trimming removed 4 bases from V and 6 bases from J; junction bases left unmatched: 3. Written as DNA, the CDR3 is TGTGCCAGCAGCTCGCGGGGGACCAATGAGCAGTTCTTC. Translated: CASSSRGTNEQFF. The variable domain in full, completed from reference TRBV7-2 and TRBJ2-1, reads GAGVSQSPSNKVTEKGKDVELRCDPISGHTALYWYRQSLGQGLEFLIYFQGNSAPDKSGLPSDRFSAERTGGSVSTLTIQRTQQEDSAVYLCASSSRGTNEQFFGPGTRLTVL.

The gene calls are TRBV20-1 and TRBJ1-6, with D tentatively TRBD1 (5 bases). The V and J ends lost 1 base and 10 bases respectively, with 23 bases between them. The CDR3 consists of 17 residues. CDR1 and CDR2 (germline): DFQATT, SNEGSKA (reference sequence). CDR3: CSARATAGWGRGSPLHF. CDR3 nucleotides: TGCAGTGCTAGAGCCACCGCGGGTTGGGGCCGAGGGTCACCCCTCCACTTT.

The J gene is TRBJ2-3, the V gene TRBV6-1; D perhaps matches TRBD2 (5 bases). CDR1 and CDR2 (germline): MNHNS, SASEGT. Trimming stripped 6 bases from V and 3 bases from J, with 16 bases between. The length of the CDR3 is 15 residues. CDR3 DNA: TGTGCCAGCAGACCGGTTCGGCTAGCTACAGATACGCAGTATTTT. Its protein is CASRPVRLATDTQYF.

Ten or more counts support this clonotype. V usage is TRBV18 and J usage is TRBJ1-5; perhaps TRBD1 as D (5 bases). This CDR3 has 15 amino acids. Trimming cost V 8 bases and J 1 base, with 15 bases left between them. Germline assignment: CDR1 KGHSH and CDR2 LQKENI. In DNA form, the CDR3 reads TGTGCCAGCAGCCCGCCCGGGGGGAGCAATCAGCCCCAGCATTTT. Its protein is CASSPPGGSNQPQHF.

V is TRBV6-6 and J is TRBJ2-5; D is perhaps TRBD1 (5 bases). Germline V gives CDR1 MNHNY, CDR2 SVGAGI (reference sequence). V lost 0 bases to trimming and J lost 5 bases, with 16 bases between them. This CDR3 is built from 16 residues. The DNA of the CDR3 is TGTGCCAGCAGTTACTCGGGGCCATCAGCCAGGGAGACCCAGTACTTC. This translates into CASSYSGPSARETQYF.